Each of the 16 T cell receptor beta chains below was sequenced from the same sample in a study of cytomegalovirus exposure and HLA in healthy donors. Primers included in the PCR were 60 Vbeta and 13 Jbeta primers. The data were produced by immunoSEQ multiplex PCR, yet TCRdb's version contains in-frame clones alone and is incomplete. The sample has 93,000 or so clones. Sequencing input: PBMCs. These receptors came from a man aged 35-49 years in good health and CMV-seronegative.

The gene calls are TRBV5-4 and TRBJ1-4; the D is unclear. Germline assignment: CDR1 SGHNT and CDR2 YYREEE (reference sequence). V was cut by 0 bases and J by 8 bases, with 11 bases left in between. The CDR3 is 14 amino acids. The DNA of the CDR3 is TGTGCCAGCAGCTTGGGCCGATCTACCGAAAAACTGTTTTTT. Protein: CASSLGRSTEKLFF.

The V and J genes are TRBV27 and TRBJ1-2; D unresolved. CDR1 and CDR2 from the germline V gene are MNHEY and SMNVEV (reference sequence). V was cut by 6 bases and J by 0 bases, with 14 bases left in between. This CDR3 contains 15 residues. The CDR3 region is CASRSWAPANYGYTF. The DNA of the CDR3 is TGTGCCAGCAGGAGTTGGGCCCCCGCTAACTATGGCTACACCTTC.

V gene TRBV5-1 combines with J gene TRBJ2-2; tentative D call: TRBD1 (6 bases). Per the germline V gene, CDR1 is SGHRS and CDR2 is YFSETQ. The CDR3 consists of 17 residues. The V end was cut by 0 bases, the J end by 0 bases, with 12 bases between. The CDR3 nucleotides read TGCGCCAGCAGCTTGGGCCCCGGGACATCGAACACCGGGGAGCTGTTTTTT. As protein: CASSLGPGTSNTGELFF. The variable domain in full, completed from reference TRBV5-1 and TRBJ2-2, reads KAGVTQTPRYLIKTRGQQVTLSCSPISGHRSVSWYQQTPGQGLQFLFEYFSETQRNKGNFPGRFSGRQFSNSRSEMNVSTLELGDSALYLCASSLGPGTSNTGELFFGEGSRLTVL.

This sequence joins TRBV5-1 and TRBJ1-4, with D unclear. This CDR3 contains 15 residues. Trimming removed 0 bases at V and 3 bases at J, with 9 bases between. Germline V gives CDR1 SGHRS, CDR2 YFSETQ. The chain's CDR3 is CASSLAGGANEKLFF. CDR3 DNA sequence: TGCGCCAGCAGCTTGGCTGGAGGCGCTAATGAAAAACTGTTTTTT.

The chain's CDR3 is CASSHDVSGTTDTQYF. In nucleotides, the CDR3 is TGTGCCAGCAGCCATGACGTTAGCGGGACCACAGATACGCAGTATTTT. The rearrangement links TRBV11-3 to TRBJ2-3; TRBD2 matches 8 bases. V shed 5 bases, J shed 2 bases, and the junction held 9 bases outside the gene matches. The CDR3 length is 16 residues. From germline, CDR1 is SGHNT and CDR2 YENEEA.

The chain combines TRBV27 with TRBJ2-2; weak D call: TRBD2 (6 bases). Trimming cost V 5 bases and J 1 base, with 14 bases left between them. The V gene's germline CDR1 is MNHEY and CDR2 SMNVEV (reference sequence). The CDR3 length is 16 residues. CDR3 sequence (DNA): TGTGCCAGCAGTGCCGAGGGACTCTTGAACACCGGGGAGCTGTTTTTT. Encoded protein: CASSAEGLLNTGELFF.

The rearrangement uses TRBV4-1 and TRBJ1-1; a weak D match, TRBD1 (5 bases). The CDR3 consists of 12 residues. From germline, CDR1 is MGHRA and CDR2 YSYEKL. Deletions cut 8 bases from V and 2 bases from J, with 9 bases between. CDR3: CASSRDNTEAFF. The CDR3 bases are TGCGCCAGCTCCAGGGATAACACTGAAGCTTTCTTT.

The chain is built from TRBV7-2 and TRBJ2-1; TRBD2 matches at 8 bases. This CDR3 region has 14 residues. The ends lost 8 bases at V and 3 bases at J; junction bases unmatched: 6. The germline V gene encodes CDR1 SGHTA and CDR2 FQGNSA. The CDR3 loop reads CASGTSGYYNEQFF. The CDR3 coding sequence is TGTGCCAGCGGCACTAGCGGATACTACAATGAGCAGTTCTTC.

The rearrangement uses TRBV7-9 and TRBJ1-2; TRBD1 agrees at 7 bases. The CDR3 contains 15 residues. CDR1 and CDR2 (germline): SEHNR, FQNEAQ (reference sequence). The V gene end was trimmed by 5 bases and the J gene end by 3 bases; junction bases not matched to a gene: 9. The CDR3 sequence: CASSQEDRHYYGYTF. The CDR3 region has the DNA TGTGCCAGCAGCCAAGAGGACAGGCACTACTATGGCTACACCTTC.

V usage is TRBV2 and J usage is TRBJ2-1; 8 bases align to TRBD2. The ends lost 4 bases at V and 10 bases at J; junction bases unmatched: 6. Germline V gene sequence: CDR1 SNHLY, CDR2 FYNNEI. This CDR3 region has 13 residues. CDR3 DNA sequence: TGTGCCAGCAGTGCCTTTAGCGGGGTGGAGCAGTTCTTC. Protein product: CASSAFSGVEQFF.

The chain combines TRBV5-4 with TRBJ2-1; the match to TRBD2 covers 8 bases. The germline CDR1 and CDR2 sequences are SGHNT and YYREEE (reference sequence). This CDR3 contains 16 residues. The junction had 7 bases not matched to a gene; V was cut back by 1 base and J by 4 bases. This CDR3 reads CASSLLAGTTYNEQFF. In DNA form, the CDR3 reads TGTGCCAGCAGCTTGCTAGCGGGCACTACTTACAATGAGCAGTTCTTC. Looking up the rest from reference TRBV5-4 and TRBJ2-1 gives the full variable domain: ETGVTQSPTHLIKTRGQQVTLRCSSQSGHNTVSWYQQALGQGPQFIFQYYREEENGRGNFPPRFSGLQFPNYSSELNVNALELDDSALYLCASSLLAGTTYNEQFFGPGTRLTVL.

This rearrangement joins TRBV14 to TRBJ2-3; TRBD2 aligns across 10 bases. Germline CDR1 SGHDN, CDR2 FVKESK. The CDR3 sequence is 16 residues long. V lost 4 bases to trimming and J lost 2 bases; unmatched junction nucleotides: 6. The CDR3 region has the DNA TGTGCCAGCAGCCGGACTAGCGGACACGACACAGATACGCAGTATTTT. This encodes CASSRTSGHDTDTQYF.

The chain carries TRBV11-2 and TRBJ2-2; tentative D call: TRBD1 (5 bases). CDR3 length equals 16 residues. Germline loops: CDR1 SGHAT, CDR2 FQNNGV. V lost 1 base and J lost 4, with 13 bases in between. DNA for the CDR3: TGTGCCAGCAGCTTAGGGTTCGGACACGGCACCGGGGAGCTGTTTTTT. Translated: CASSLGFGHGTGELFF.

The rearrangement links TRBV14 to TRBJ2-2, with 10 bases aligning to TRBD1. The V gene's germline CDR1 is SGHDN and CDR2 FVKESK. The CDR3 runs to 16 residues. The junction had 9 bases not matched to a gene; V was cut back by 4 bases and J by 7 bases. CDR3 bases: TGTGCCAGCAGCCGCCGGGACAGGGGTCTCCACGGGGAGCTGTTTTTT. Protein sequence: CASSRRDRGLHGELFF.

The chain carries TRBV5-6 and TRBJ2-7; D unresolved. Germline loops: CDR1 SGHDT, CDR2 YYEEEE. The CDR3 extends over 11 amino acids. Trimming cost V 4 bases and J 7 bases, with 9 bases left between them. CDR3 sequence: CASSDGWEQYF. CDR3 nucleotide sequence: TGTGCCAGCAGCGACGGGTGGGAGCAGTACTTC. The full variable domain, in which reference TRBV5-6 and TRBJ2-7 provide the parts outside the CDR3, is DAGVTQSPTHLIKTRGQQVTLRCSPKSGHDTVSWYQQALGQGPQFIFQYYEEEERQRGNFPDRFSGHQFPNYSSELNVNALLLGDSALYLCASSDGWEQYFGPGTRLTVT.

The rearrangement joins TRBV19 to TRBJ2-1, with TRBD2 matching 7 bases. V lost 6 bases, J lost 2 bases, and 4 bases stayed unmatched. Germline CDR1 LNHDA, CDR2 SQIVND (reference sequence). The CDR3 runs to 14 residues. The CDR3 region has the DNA TGTGCCAGTAGGCGGGAGTCGACCTACAATGAGCAGTTCTTC. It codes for CASRRESTYNEQFF.